Listed below are T cell receptor beta chains from one sample, sequenced in a study of T-cell memory formation after mild COVID-19. TCRdb reanalysed the 5' RACE reads using MiXCR and keeps one entry per CDR3 protein. Found here are around 110,000 distinct CDR3 sequences, 13% to 15% of them singletons; the top ten hold roughly 40%. The material sequenced was PBMCs or a T cell subset sorted from them (not recorded which). All receptors derive from a man aged 18 to 29 who had mild COVID-19 (a few samples of this study predate the infection). Cell type and time point are not known. CDR3s include the opening cysteine and the closing phenylalanine or tryptophan. D genes are given only for firm matches. A clone size is listed for some rows: how often the clone was seen (once, few, many), or a class if it is expanded.

D	V	size	J	DNA	CDR3
-	TRBV29-1	-	TRBJ1-1	TGCAGCGTTCGCCTGGACACTGAAGCTTTCTTT	CSVRLDTEAFF
-	TRBV7-9	-	TRBJ2-1	TGTGCCATCATGCACGGGCCTAACTCCTACAATGAGCAGTTCTTC	CAIMHGPNSYNEQFF
-	TRBV5-1	-	TRBJ2-7	TGCGCCAGCAGCTTGGAGATTTCGGCCCACGAGCAGTACTTC	CASSLEISAHEQYF
-	TRBV9	few	TRBJ1-5	TGTGCCAGCAGCGTAGGGGCCTCACTGGGGCCCCAGCATTTT	CASSVGASLGPQHF
-	TRBV11-2	few	TRBJ1-2	TGTGCCAGCAGCCTCTGGCGGGGACTCTACTATGGCTACACCTTC	CASSLWRGLYYGYTF
-	TRBV7-3	many	TRBJ2-1	TGTGCCAGCAGCTTATCCGGGGGTGTAAATGAGCAGTTCTTC	CASSLSGGVNEQFF
-	TRBV12-3/TRBV12-4	-	TRBJ1-3	TGTGCCAGCAGGACAACAGGGAGGCTTGGAAACACCATATATTTT	CASRTTGRLGNTIYF
TRBD2	TRBV28	few	TRBJ2-1	TGTGCCAGCAGTTTAGCCCCAAAGCGGGATCACAATGAGCAGTTCTTC	CASSLAPKRDHNEQFF
TRBD1	TRBV29-1	-	TRBJ1-6	TGCAGCGTGAGATGGACAGGGTATAATTCACCCCTCCACTTT	CSVRWTGYNSPLHF
TRBD1	TRBV6-4	-	TRBJ2-2	TGTGCCAGCAGTCCTCTTGGAACCCGGGACAGGGGCACCGGGGAGCTGTTTTTT	CASSPLGTRDRGTGELFF
TRBD1	TRBV12-3/TRBV12-4	-	TRBJ1-5	TGTGCCAGCAGTTCGTCAGGGGGAGATAGCAATCAGCCCCAGCATTTT	CASSSSGGDSNQPQHF
-	TRBV24-1	-	TRBJ2-2	TGTGCCCCCTACGTCAGGGTTCGCAAAACCGGGGAGCTGTTTTTT	CAPYVRVRKTGELFF
TRBD1	TRBV25-1	few	TRBJ2-3	TGTGCCAGCAGTGAGATCCGATTCCGACAGGGTACAGATACGCAGTATTTT	CASSEIRFRQGTDTQYF
-	TRBV6-6	-	TRBJ2-2	TGTGCCAGCAGAGCCGGGAGCAACACCGGGGAGCTGTTTTTT	CASRAGSNTGELFF
TRBD1	TRBV7-2	few	TRBJ2-1	TGTGCCATTAGACAGGGCTACAATGAGCAGTTCTTC	CAIRQGYNEQFF
TRBD2	TRBV5-1	few	TRBJ2-7	TGCGCCAGCAGACTAGCGGGGGGGAGCTCCTACGAGCAGTACTTC	CASRLAGGSSYEQYF
-	TRBV6-6	-	TRBJ1-6	TGTGCCAGCAGTTACTCGGTAGAAGGCGATTCACCCCTCCACTTT	CASSYSVEGDSPLHF
TRBD1	TRBV7-8	-	TRBJ1-2	TGTGCCAGCAGCTTAGGGGACAGGGGCAACTATGGCTACACCTTC	CASSLGDRGNYGYTF
TRBD1	TRBV9	few	TRBJ2-2	TGTGCCAGCAGCGTAGCCGCAGGGGGATCCGGGGAGCTGTTTTTT	CASSVAAGGSGELFF
TRBD2	TRBV7-9	-	TRBJ2-4	TGTGCCAGCAGCTTACTTACTCTAGCGGGGGGGCCGTACATTCAGTACTTC	CASSLLTLAGGPYIQYF
-	TRBV6-6	-	TRBJ2-7	TGTGCCAGCAGTTACTCGATGGAGGCATCTTGGTCCGGGCAGTACTTC	CASSYSMEASWSGQYF
-	TRBV4-1	-	TRBJ1-1	TGCGCCAGCAGCCAAGGGGTGTGGACGGGTAACACTGAAGCTTTCTTT	CASSQGVWTGNTEAFF
TRBD1	TRBV5-1	many	TRBJ1-2	TGCGCCAGCAGCCCCGGGACAGCCAACTATGGCTACACCTTC	CASSPGTANYGYTF
TRBD2	TRBV11-2	-	TRBJ2-3	TGTGCCAGCAGCTTAAGCGGGGGGGAGAGCGCAGATACGCAGTATTTT	CASSLSGGESADTQYF
-	TRBV3-1	-	TRBJ1-1	TGTGCCAGCAGCCAAGGAAACAGGGTAAACACTGAAGCTTTCTTT	CASSQGNRVNTEAFF
-	TRBV5-6	few	TRBJ2-5	TGTGCCAGCAGCTTGGGGCAGACCCAGTACTTC	CASSLGQTQYF
TRBD1	TRBV5-1	-	TRBJ2-3	TGCGCCAGCAGCTTGGCCTTGGGCACAGGGGAGAGGACAGATACGCAGTATTTT	CASSLALGTGERTDTQYF
-	TRBV5-5	many	TRBJ1-2	TGTGCCAGCAGGACTCGTTGGGACCTTGGCTACACCTTC	CASRTRWDLGYTF
TRBD1	TRBV15	few	TRBJ2-3	TGTGCCACCAGACGGCGAGACAGGGAAACAGATACGCAGTATTTT	CATRRRDRETDTQYF
-	TRBV6-5	-	TRBJ2-2	TGTGCCAGCAGTCCTCAGGGAACCGGGGAGCTGTTTTTT	CASSPQGTGELFF
-	TRBV6-5	once	TRBJ2-1	TGTGCCAGCAGTTCCACTAGGGGTGAGCAGTTCTTC	CASSSTRGEQFF